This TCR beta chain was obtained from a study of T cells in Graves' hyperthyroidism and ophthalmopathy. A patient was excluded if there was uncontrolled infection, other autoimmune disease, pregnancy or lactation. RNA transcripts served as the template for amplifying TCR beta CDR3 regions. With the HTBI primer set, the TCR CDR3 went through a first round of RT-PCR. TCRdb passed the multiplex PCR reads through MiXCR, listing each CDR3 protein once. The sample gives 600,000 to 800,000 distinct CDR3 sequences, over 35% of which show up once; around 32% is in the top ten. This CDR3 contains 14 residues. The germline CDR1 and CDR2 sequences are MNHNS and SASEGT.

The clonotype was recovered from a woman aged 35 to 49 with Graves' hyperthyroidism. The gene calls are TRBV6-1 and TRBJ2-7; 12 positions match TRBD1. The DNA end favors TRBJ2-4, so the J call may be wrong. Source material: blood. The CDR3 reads CASSPGQGANIQYF. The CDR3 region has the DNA TGTGCCAGCAGTCCGGGACAGGGGGCGAACATTCAGTACTTC.